One and the same sample provided the 2 T cell receptor beta chains below, sequenced in a study of cytomegalovirus exposure and HLA in healthy donors. Primers included in the PCR were 60 Vbeta and 13 Jbeta primers. Clones were sequenced by immunoSEQ multiplex PCR, and TCRdb holds only the in-frame ones, with some missing. This table lists approximately 52,000 clones. Sequenced sample: PBMCs. The receptors originated from a man aged 45 to 65 in good health and CMV-seropositive.

The rearrangement uses TRBV28 and TRBJ1-5; D ambiguous. V was trimmed by 2 bases and J by 5 bases, leaving 7 bases between them. CDR1 and CDR2 (germline): MDHEN, SYDVKM. The CDR3 extends over 13 amino acids. The CDR3 protein is CASSLDTYQPQHF. In DNA form, the CDR3 reads TGTGCCAGCAGTTTAGACACGTATCAGCCCCAGCATTTT.

CDR3 DNA: TGTGCCAGCAGTGCGATGGCGGGGACCTCCTACGAGCAGTACTTC. As protein: CASSAMAGTSYEQYF. The gene calls are TRBV6-1 and TRBJ2-7; possible D gene TRBD2, 6 bases. Trimming took 4 bases from V and 0 from J, leaving 13 bases between them. CDR1 is MNHNS and CDR2 is SASEGT in the germline V gene. The CDR3 is 15 amino acids.